This is a list of T cell receptor beta chains from one sample in a study of T cell responses to AZD1222 COVID-19 vaccine. Sequencing was performed with immunoSEQ multiplex PCR; in TCRdb, only in-frame clones are kept and a portion is missing. Of more than 50,000 clones in the sample, 70% to 90% are singletons; the top ten hold less than 5%. The sample in question was peripheral blood, obtained on day 0 of AZD1222 vaccination. These receptors were collected from an adult in good health. Both conserved end residues are part of each CDR3. The D gene is left open where the match is weak. Size tells how often a clone was seen (once, few, many) or the class of an expanded clone, and some rows leave it out.

V: TRBV9; J: TRBJ2-2; length: 15; D: NA; size: NA; CDR3: CASSVGGVNTGELFF; DNA: TGTGCCAGCAGCGTAGGCGGGGTTAACACCGGGGAGCTGTTTTTT
V: TRBV5-4; J: TRBJ1-6; length: 16; D: NA; size: NA; CDR3: CASSEGWSSYNSPLHF; DNA: TGTGCCAGCAGCGAGGGTTGGAGCTCCTATAATTCACCCCTCCACTTT
V: TRBV12-3/TRBV12-4; J: TRBJ1-2; length: 13; D: NA; size: NA; CDR3: CASSLAEVQGYTF; DNA: TGTGCCAGCAGTTTGGCGGAGGTACAAGGCTACACCTTC
V: TRBV7-2; J: TRBJ1-4; length: 15; D: NA; size: NA; CDR3: CASSPHRVANEKLFF; DNA: TGTGCCAGCAGCCCGCACCGGGTGGCTAATGAAAAACTGTTTTTT
V: TRBV27; J: TRBJ1-1; length: 15; D: TRBD1; size: NA; CDR3: CASSLWGTGGTEAFF; DNA: TGTGCCAGCAGTTTATGGGGGACAGGGGGGACTGAAGCTTTCTTT
V: TRBV19; J: TRBJ1-5; length: 15; D: TRBD1; size: NA; CDR3: CASSSGQASNQPQHF; DNA: TGTGCCAGTAGCAGCGGACAGGCTAGCAATCAGCCCCAGCATTTT
V: TRBV5-1; J: TRBJ2-1; length: 13; D: NA; size: NA; CDR3: CASSYDSHLEQFF; DNA: TGCGCCAGCAGTTACGACAGCCACCTAGAGCAGTTCTTC
V: TRBV5-1; J: TRBJ2-1; length: 15; D: TRBD2; size: few; CDR3: CASSLGLAGVNEQFF; DNA: TGCGCCAGCAGCTTGGGACTAGCGGGGGTAAATGAGCAGTTCTTC
V: TRBV5-1; J: TRBJ2-2; length: 13; D: NA; size: once; CDR3: CASSFRGTGELFF; DNA: TGCGCCAGCAGCTTTCGAGGCACCGGGGAGCTGTTTTTT
V: TRBV5-1; J: TRBJ1-5; length: 15; D: TRBD1; size: few; CDR3: CASSSRQGSNQPQHF; DNA: TGCGCCAGCAGCTCACGACAGGGCAGCAATCAGCCCCAGCATTTT
V: TRBV19; J: TRBJ1-5; length: 15; D: TRBD1; size: NA; CDR3: CASSQGDTFNQPQHF; DNA: TGTGCCAGCTCCCAGGGGGATACGTTCAATCAGCCCCAGCATTTT
V: TRBV19; J: TRBJ2-6; length: 16; D: NA; size: NA; CDR3: CASSLQGLSGANVLTF; DNA: TGTGCCAGTAGTCTACAGGGACTCTCTGGGGCCAACGTCCTGACTTTC
V: TRBV7-9; J: TRBJ1-1; length: 15; D: NA; size: NA; CDR3: CASSRRGGLNTEAFF; DNA: TGTGCCAGCAGCCGCCGGGGAGGGCTGAACACTGAAGCTTTCTTT
V: TRBV7-2; J: TRBJ1-1; length: 14; D: NA; size: once; CDR3: CASSLVLANTEAFF; DNA: TGTGCCAGCAGCTTAGTACTGGCGAACACTGAAGCTTTCTTT
V: TRBV7-8; J: TRBJ2-1; length: 15; D: NA; size: NA; CDR3: CASSSGARTYNEQFF; DNA: TGTGCCAGCAGCTCAGGGGCACGGACCTACAATGAGCAGTTCTTC
V: TRBV6-4; J: TRBJ1-2; length: 15; D: TRBD1; size: NA; CDR3: CASSEQGQGAYGYTF; DNA: TGTGCCAGCAGTGAACAGGGACAGGGGGCCTATGGCTACACCTTC
V: TRBV11-3; J: TRBJ2-1; length: 13; D: NA; size: NA; CDR3: CASSLTGRNEQFF; DNA: TGTGCCAGCAGCTTGACAGGGAGGAATGAGCAGTTCTTC
V: TRBV5-4; J: TRBJ2-1; length: 15; D: NA; size: NA; CDR3: CASSSIGGLINEQFF; DNA: TGTGCCAGCAGCTCCATCGGGGGGCTAATCAATGAGCAGTTCTTC
V: TRBV6-5; J: TRBJ1-2; length: 13; D: NA; size: NA; CDR3: CASTDLGRNGYTF; DNA: TGTGCCAGCACCGACCTGGGCAGAAATGGCTACACCTTC